The 6 T cell receptor beta chains in this list originate from one sample, sequenced in a study of brain T cells in children with intractable seizures (dated by TCRdb to the early 2020s). In light of the paper, this sample's time point label describes: resected brain tissue, or blood drawn just prior to surgery. The library relied on the immunoSEQ multiplex PCR assay. The table was pulled from immuneACCESS by TCRdb, which kept in-frame rearrangements only. Such tables lose some clones; where checked, under half of the loss comes from unresolved V genes, and the rest has no known cause. For this sample there are tens of thousands of clones; about 92% appear just once. Of the sample, 1.5% to 1.7% falls within the top ten clones. Here the sequenced sample was peripheral blood, taken at surgery. The source of these receptors is a boy in the first two years of life with tuberous sclerosis and intractable seizures.

The chain has TRBV30 and TRBJ1-6; TRBD1 aligns across 8 bases. The CDR3 is made up of 11 amino acids. CDR1 and CDR2 (germline): GTSNPN, SVGIG (reference sequence). V lost 6 bases and J lost 10; bases outside the gene matches: 2. Written as DNA, the CDR3 is TGTGCCTGTACAGGGGGATCACCCCTCCACTTT. Amino acids: CACTGGSPLHF.

The chain links TRBV2 to TRBJ1-1; possibly TRBD1 for D (5 bases). There are 14 residues in the CDR3. V was clipped by 3 bases and J by 1 base, with 9 bases between them. CDR1 and CDR2 from the germline V gene are SNHLY and FYNNEI. The CDR3 sequence: CASSDWGGNTEAFF. CDR3 bases: TGTGCCAGCAGTGATTGGGGGGGGAACACTGAAGCTTTCTTT.

The chain carries TRBV7-2 and TRBJ1-2, with TRBD1 matching over 8 bases. This CDR3 spans 17 amino acids. CDR1 and CDR2 (germline): SGHTA, FQGNSA. Losses at the gene ends were 2 bases for V and 7 bases for J; bases not matched to a gene: 15. CDR3 in amino acids: CASSLRPLAQGAFGYTF. The DNA of the CDR3 is TGTGCCAGCAGCTTAAGGCCCCTTGCCCAGGGGGCGTTTGGCTACACCTTC.

The chain links TRBV7-2 to TRBJ2-1; no definite D call. V lost 5 bases, J lost 1 base, and 15 bases lay in between. CDR3 length: 16 amino acids. Germline CDR1 SGHTA, CDR2 FQGNSA. In nucleotides, the CDR3 is TGTGCCAGCAGCCCGACCCTGCGGCGGTCCTACAATGAGCAGTTCTTC. Translated: CASSPTLRRSYNEQFF.

Only one count was recorded for this clone. This chain connects TRBV19 to TRBJ2-7, with 8 bases lining up with TRBD2. The CDR3 is 14 residues long. Losses at the gene ends were 4 bases for V and 6 bases for J; bases not matched to a gene: 8. Germline lookup yields CDR1 LNHDA and CDR2 SQIVND (reference sequence). In DNA form, the CDR3 reads TGTGCCAGTAGTAGCGGACTAGCTTCTTCCGAGCAGTACTTC. This sequence encodes CASSSGLASSEQYF.

In this sample, this clone turned up once. The chain combines TRBV9 with TRBJ2-4; 10 positions agree with TRBD1. The V gene end was trimmed by 4 bases and the J gene end by 7 bases; junction bases not matched to a gene: 5. This CDR3 region has 14 residues. Per the germline V gene, CDR1 is SGDLS and CDR2 is YYNGEE. In nucleotides, the CDR3 is TGTGCCAGCAGCCCATTGGACAGGGGGAACATTCAGTACTTC. Its protein product is CASSPLDRGNIQYF.